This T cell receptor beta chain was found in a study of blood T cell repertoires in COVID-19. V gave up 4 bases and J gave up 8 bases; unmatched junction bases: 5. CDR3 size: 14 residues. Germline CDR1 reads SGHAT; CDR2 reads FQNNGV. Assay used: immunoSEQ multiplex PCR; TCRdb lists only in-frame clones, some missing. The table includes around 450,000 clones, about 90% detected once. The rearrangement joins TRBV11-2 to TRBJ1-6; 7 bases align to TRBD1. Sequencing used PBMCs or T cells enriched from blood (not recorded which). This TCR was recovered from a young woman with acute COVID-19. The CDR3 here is CASSYRTGDSPLHF. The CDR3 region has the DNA TGTGCCAGCAGCTACAGGACAGGAGATTCACCCCTCCACTTT. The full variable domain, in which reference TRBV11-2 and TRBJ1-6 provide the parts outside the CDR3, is EAGVAQSPRYKIIEKRQSVAFWCNPISGHATLYWYQQILGQGPKLLIQFQNNGVVDDSQLPKDRFSAERLKGVDSTLKIQPAKLEDSAVYLCASSYRTGDSPLHFGNGTRLTVT.